This entry lists 30 T cell receptor beta chains sequenced from one sample in a study of PD-1 blockade in classical Hodgkin lymphoma. Sequencing was performed with immunoSEQ multiplex PCR; in TCRdb, only in-frame clones are kept and a portion is missing. The sample contains roughly 30,000 clones, around 80% of which appear only once. Time point noted: cycle 4 day 1 (C4D1), after five to seven weeks of nivolumab. After autologous stem cell transplantation all patients relapsed, and prior brentuximab vedotin exposure differed between cohorts. The authors purified CD4+ T cells from thawed PBMCs by magnetic negative selection. Sequenced here: CD4+ T cells from blood, sampled before the fourth cycle of nivolumab. The receptors stem from a human donor with classical Hodgkin lymphoma.

The V call is TRBV2, the J call TRBJ2-5, with 10 bases fitting TRBD1. This CDR3 is 16 amino acids long. Germline CDR1 and CDR2: SNHLY and FYNNEI. With 7 bases clipped from V and 1 base from J, the junction kept 9 bases outside the gene matches. This CDR3 is CASKWFGQGGQETQYF. CDR3 DNA: TGTGCCAGCAAGTGGTTCGGACAGGGGGGCCAAGAGACCCAGTACTTC.

V usage is TRBV19 and J usage is TRBJ1-5; tentatively, D is TRBD1 (6 bases). V lost 5 bases, J lost 1 base, and 12 bases lay in between. CDR1 and CDR2 (germline): LNHDA, SQIVND (reference sequence). This CDR3 has 15 amino acids. The DNA of the CDR3 is TGTGCCAGTAGTTTTATGGGGGCGAGCAATCAGCCCCAGCATTTT. This translates into CASSFMGASNQPQHF.

The V and J genes are TRBV15 and TRBJ1-4; the D gene is possibly TRBD1 (5 bases). Trimming cost V 0 bases and J 6 bases, with 11 bases left between them. The CDR3 runs to 15 residues. CDR1 LNHNV and CDR2 YYDKDF come from the germline V gene (reference sequence). The CDR3 loop is CATSREGLQYEKLFF. DNA of the CDR3: TGTGCCACCAGCAGAGAGGGACTTCAGTATGAAAAACTGTTTTTT. Supplemented by reference TRBV15 and TRBJ1-4, the full variable domain reads DAMVIQNPRYQVTQFGKPVTLSCSQTLNHNVMYWYQQKSSQAPKLLFHYYDKDFNNEADTPDNFQSRRPNTSFCFLDIRSPGLGDTAMYLCATSREGLQYEKLFFGSGTQLSVL.

CDR3 protein: CASSLSLTDTQYF. DNA for the CDR3: TGTGCCAGCTCTCTATCTCTCACAGATACGCAGTATTTT. This sequence joins TRBV6-4 and TRBJ2-3; D gene uncertain. CDR1 MRHNA and CDR2 SNTAGT come from the germline V gene. The CDR3 consists of 13 residues. Trimming stripped 8 bases from V and 2 bases from J, with 11 bases between.

This clone was detected only once. This chain connects TRBV11-3 to TRBJ2-2, with 11 nucleotides matching TRBD1. CDR1 is SGHNT, CDR2 YENEEA, per germline. This CDR3 is 15 amino acids long. The junction had 3 bases not matched to a gene; V was cut back by 1 base and J by 8 bases. Written as DNA, the CDR3 is TGTGCCAGCAGCTTAGGCGGACAGGGGGCGGGGGAGCTGTTTTTT. Translated: CASSLGGQGAGELFF.

V usage is TRBV19 and J usage is TRBJ2-2, with a possible D match to TRBD2 (5 bases). Trimming pared 10 bases from V and 1 base from J, leaving 16 bases between. The CDR3 is made up of 15 amino acids. CDR1 LNHDA and CDR2 SQIVND come from the germline V gene (reference sequence). The DNA for the CDR3 is TGTGCCACCCTCCAAGGAGGAGTGAACACCGGGGAGCTGTTTTTT. This encodes CATLQGGVNTGELFF.

The chain has TRBV30 and TRBJ2-3; perhaps TRBD1 as D (6 bases). The CDR3 extends over 13 amino acids. Between the trimmed V and J ends, which lost 7 bases and 4 bases, there was a span of 15 bases. Germline loops: CDR1 GTSNPN, CDR2 SVGIG (reference sequence). CDR3 DNA: TGTGCCTTCGACTGGGGGCATGCAGATACGCAGTATTTT. Translated: CAFDWGHADTQYF.

This clone has a handful of counts. The chain links TRBV7-9 to TRBJ1-5; maybe TRBD1 (5 bases). CDR1 SEHNR and CDR2 FQNEAQ come from the germline V gene (reference sequence). The CDR3 extends over 17 amino acids. Trimming took 2 bases from V and 0 from J, leaving 14 bases between them. The CDR3 DNA reads TGTGCCAGCAGCTTAACGACAGTCCACCCTAGCAATCAGCCCCAGCATTTT. Translation gives CASSLTTVHPSNQPQHF.

The chain couples TRBV9 to TRBJ2-2; D is perhaps TRBD1 or TRBD2 (5 bases each). The germline gives CDR1 SGDLS, CDR2 YYNGEE. The CDR3 totals 15 residues. V gave up 0 bases and J gave up 6 bases, with 12 bases separating them. In DNA form, the CDR3 reads TGTGCCAGCAGCGTAGCTACGGGGCGTCCCGGGGAGCTGTTTTTT. This sequence encodes CASSVATGRPGELFF.

CDR3 region: CASSLIGLQPQHF. The CDR3 DNA follows: TGTGCCAGCAGCTTAATCGGGCTGCAGCCCCAGCATTTT. This chain joins TRBV7-2 and TRBJ1-5; D remains ambiguous. V lost 2 bases, J lost 7 bases, and 9 bases lay in between. Germline assignment: CDR1 SGHTA and CDR2 FQGNSA. This CDR3 spans 13 amino acids. The full variable domain, completed using reference TRBV7-2 and TRBJ1-5, is GAGVSQSPSNKVTEKGKDVELRCDPISGHTALYWYRQSLGQGLEFLIYFQGNSAPDKSGLPSDRFSAERTGGSVSTLTIQRTQQEDSAVYLCASSLIGLQPQHFGDGTRLSIL.

The J gene is TRBJ1-1, the V gene TRBV4-2, with 9 bases matching TRBD1. V dropped 4 bases and J dropped 4; count of bases not matched to a gene: 19. The CDR3 is 19 residues long. Germline V gene sequence: CDR1 LGHNA, CDR2 YNFKEQ. In nucleotides, the CDR3 is TGTGCCAGCAGCCCTGCACCGGGACAGGGCCCGTTCAGGGGCACTGAAGCTTTCTTT. Protein sequence: CASSPAPGQGPFRGTEAFF.

The chain is built from TRBV6-5 and TRBJ1-5; no firm D call. Germline CDR1 is MNHEY and CDR2 is SVGAGI. With 5 bases removed from V and 2 bases from J, the gap between germline ends came to 13 bases. The CDR3 spans 15 residues. The CDR3, as DNA: TGTGCCAGCAGTCCTACCAAGTGGGGCAATCAGCCCCAGCATTTT. Translation: CASSPTKWGNQPQHF.

CDR3 in DNA: TGTGCCAGCTCGCGCGGAGTTAAAAACTCTGGGGCCAACGTCCTGACTTTC. Its translation: CASSRGVKNSGANVLTF. The chain recombines TRBV18 with TRBJ2-6; D gene uncertain. The CDR3 contains 17 residues. Germline assignment: CDR1 KGHSH and CDR2 LQKENI. Trimming took off 6 bases at V and 0 bases at J, with 15 bases between the two ends.

The V and J genes are TRBV30 and TRBJ2-7, with a weak D call TRBD2 (5 bases). Trimming shortened V by 1 base and J by 6 bases, and 7 bases separated the two germline ends. CDR1 is GTSNPN and CDR2 is SVGIG in the germline V gene (reference sequence). This CDR3 comprises 11 residues. CDR3 DNA sequence: TGTGCCTGGAGTGAGGGAGCCGAGCAGTACTTC. It codes for CAWSEGAEQYF. Full variable domain (outside the CDR3, taken from reference TRBV30 and TRBJ2-7): SQTIHQWPATLVQPVGSPLSLECTVEGTSNPNLYWYRQAAGRGLQLLFYSVGIGQISSEVPQNLSASRPQDRQFILSSKKLLLSDSGFYLCAWSEGAEQYFGPGTRLTVT.

The chain has TRBV7-2 and TRBJ2-5, with a tentative D call TRBD1 (7 bases). In germline, CDR1 is SGHTA, CDR2 FQGNSA. The CDR3 consists of 14 residues. Trimming left V 2 bases short and J 5 bases short, with 12 bases between. The CDR3 nucleotides read TGTGCCAGCAGCTTACACAGGGGAGGCGAGACCCAGTACTTC. Translation gives CASSLHRGGETQYF. The full variable domain, its missing parts supplied by reference TRBV7-2 and TRBJ2-5, is GAGVSQSPSNKVTEKGKDVELRCDPISGHTALYWYRQSLGQGLEFLIYFQGNSAPDKSGLPSDRFSAERTGGSVSTLTIQRTQQEDSAVYLCASSLHRGGETQYFGPGTRLLVL.

The chain joins TRBV7-9 to TRBJ1-6, with unresolved D. This CDR3 comprises 12 residues. V lost 8 bases and J lost 7, with 9 bases in between. Germline values: CDR1 SEHNR, CDR2 FQNEAQ (reference sequence). The CDR3 nucleotides read TGTGCCAGCCGGGAGGACAATTCACCCCTCCACTTT. As protein: CASREDNSPLHF. Looking up the rest from reference TRBV7-9 and TRBJ1-6 gives the full variable domain: DTGVSQNPRHKITKRGQNVTFRCDPISEHNRLYWYRQTLGQGPEFLTYFQNEAQLEKSRLLSDRFSAERPKGSFSTLEIQRTEQGDSAMYLCASREDNSPLHFGNGTRLTVT.

This clone was seen only a few times. V usage is TRBV6-5 and J usage is TRBJ1-6, with D possibly TRBD1 on 5 matching bases. V lost 6 bases, J lost 6 bases, and 15 bases lay in between. This CDR3 spans 15 amino acids. Germline loops: CDR1 MNHEY, CDR2 SVGAGI. The CDR3 sequence: CASSYDRGINSPLHF. The CDR3 bases are TGTGCCAGCAGCTACGACAGAGGGATTAATTCACCCCTCCACTTT.

The rearrangement joins TRBV5-6 to TRBJ2-3; D is undetermined. CDR3 length: 16 amino acids. Germline V CDR1 and CDR2: SGHDT, YYEEEE. Deletions cut 1 base from V and 0 bases from J, with 12 bases between. The DNA for the CDR3 is TGTGCCAGCAGCTTGCGGCAGTGGTCTAGCACAGATACGCAGTATTTT. It codes for CASSLRQWSSTDTQYF.

The gene calls are TRBV7-2 and TRBJ2-5; D is unresolved. The CDR3 has 11 amino acids. Germline CDR1 and CDR2: SGHTA and FQGNSA. Between the trimmed V and J ends, which lost 4 bases and 3 bases, there was a span of 3 bases. CDR3 nucleotides: TGTGCCAGCAGCTCGGAAGAGACCCAGTACTTC. Encoded protein: CASSSEETQYF. Drawing the rest from reference TRBV7-2 and TRBJ2-5, the complete variable domain is GAGVSQSPSNKVTEKGKDVELRCDPISGHTALYWYRQSLGQGLEFLIYFQGNSAPDKSGLPSDRFSAERTGGSVSTLTIQRTQQEDSAVYLCASSSEETQYFGPGTRLLVL.

This clone was detected only a few times. V and J are TRBV20-1 and TRBJ1-2, with D hard to call. The V end was cut by 6 bases, the J end by 4 bases, with 6 bases between. Per the germline V gene, CDR1 is DFQATT and CDR2 is SNEGSKA (reference sequence). This CDR3 region has 10 residues. The CDR3 DNA follows: TGCAGTGCCGGGTCCTATGGCTACACCTTC. Translating gives CSAGSYGYTF.

The CDR3 loop is CASRGDRVDAGELFF. The CDR3 bases are TGTGCCAGTAGGGGGGACAGGGTTGACGCCGGGGAGCTGTTTTTT. The chain is built from TRBV19 and TRBJ2-2; 9 bases fit TRBD1. Germline assignment: CDR1 LNHDA and CDR2 SQIVND (reference sequence). CDR3 length: 15 amino acids. The V segment lost 6 bases and the J segment 6 bases; nucleotides outside the gene matches: 8.

The J gene is TRBJ1-3, the V gene TRBV14; D ambiguous. V lost 5 bases and J lost 4, with 18 bases in between. The CDR3 contains 16 residues. CDR1 is SGHDN, CDR2 FVKESK, per germline. CDR3 DNA sequence: TGTGCCAGCAGCGCTAACCGAGTGTTATTGGGAAACACCATATATTTT. Protein sequence: CASSANRVLLGNTIYF.

This clone turned up a few times. V usage is TRBV19 and J usage is TRBJ2-1, with D tentatively TRBD1 or TRBD2 (7 bases each). V dropped 8 bases and J dropped 8 bases, with 25 bases sitting between them. The CDR3 extends over 16 amino acids. Germline assignment: CDR1 LNHDA and CDR2 SQIVND (reference sequence). The CDR3 bases are TGTGCCAGTCGCTCGGGGAGGGGGCGCCCTGTCGATGAGCAGTTCTTC. Translating it yields CASRSGRGRPVDEQFF.

The gene calls are TRBV15 and TRBJ2-7; possibly TRBD2 for D (6 bases). The CDR3 spans 16 residues. From germline, CDR1 is LNHNV and CDR2 YYDKDF (reference sequence). V lost 2 bases to trimming and J lost 3 bases, with 17 bases between them. The DNA for the CDR3 is TGTGCCACCAGCAGATCGTCGGGGGTGGTAGGCTACGAGCAGTACTTC. Its protein is CATSRSSGVVGYEQYF.

The chain has TRBV9 and TRBJ2-5, with D maybe TRBD1 (6 bases). This CDR3 has 14 amino acids. Per germline, CDR1 SGDLS and CDR2 YYNGEE. Trimming took off 4 bases at V and 5 bases at J, with 15 bases between the two ends. The CDR3 nucleotides read TGTGCCAGCAGCCGGAGTGGGGGCTCGGAGACCCAGTACTTC. Amino acid sequence: CASSRSGGSETQYF.

The J gene is TRBJ2-5, the V gene TRBV5-4; 12 nucleotides agree with TRBD2. J was trimmed by 0 bases and V by 4 bases; bases with no gene match: 7. The CDR3 has 17 amino acids. CDR1 is SGHNT, CDR2 YYREEE, per germline (reference sequence). CDR3 coding DNA: TGTGCCAGCAGCCCTTGGACTAGCGGGGTGTACCAAGAGACCCAGTACTTC. Its translation is CASSPWTSGVYQETQYF.

The chain has TRBV5-1 and TRBJ1-1; possibly TRBD1 for D (6 bases). In germline, CDR1 is SGHRS, CDR2 YFSETQ. CDR3 size: 13 residues. Trimming removed 2 bases at V and 6 bases at J, with 11 bases between. CDR3 amino acids: CASSFNRDPEAFF. The CDR3 DNA follows: TGCGCCAGCAGCTTCAACAGGGACCCTGAAGCTTTCTTT.

CDR3 nucleotide sequence: TGTGCCAGCAGTTACTCAGGGGCTGGGGCCAACGTCCTGACTTTC. It is translated as CASSYSGAGANVLTF. V is TRBV6-5 and J is TRBJ2-6; a weak D match, TRBD1 (5 bases). Trimming took 0 bases from V and 2 from J, leaving 5 bases between them. The germline gives CDR1 MNHEY, CDR2 SVGAGI. This CDR3 is built from 15 residues.

This chain uses TRBV28 with TRBJ2-7; D remains unclear. CDR3 size: 17 residues. Germline CDR1 is MDHEN and CDR2 is SYDVKM. V was shortened by 5 bases and J by 2 bases, with 22 bases between the two germline ends. CDR3 protein: CASSRAWFATVPYEQYF. In nucleotides, the CDR3 is TGTGCCAGCAGTCGCGCCTGGTTCGCGACGGTTCCCTACGAGCAGTACTTC.

This clone has just a few counts. The V gene is TRBV18, the J gene TRBJ1-6; 7 bases fit TRBD1. With 3 bases clipped from V and 6 bases from J, the junction kept 5 bases outside the gene matches. The CDR3 runs 15 residues. Germline V gives CDR1 KGHSH, CDR2 LQKENI. In DNA form, the CDR3 reads TGTGCCAGCTCACCGCGACAGGGAGCTAATTCACCCCTCCACTTT. Translated: CASSPRQGANSPLHF.